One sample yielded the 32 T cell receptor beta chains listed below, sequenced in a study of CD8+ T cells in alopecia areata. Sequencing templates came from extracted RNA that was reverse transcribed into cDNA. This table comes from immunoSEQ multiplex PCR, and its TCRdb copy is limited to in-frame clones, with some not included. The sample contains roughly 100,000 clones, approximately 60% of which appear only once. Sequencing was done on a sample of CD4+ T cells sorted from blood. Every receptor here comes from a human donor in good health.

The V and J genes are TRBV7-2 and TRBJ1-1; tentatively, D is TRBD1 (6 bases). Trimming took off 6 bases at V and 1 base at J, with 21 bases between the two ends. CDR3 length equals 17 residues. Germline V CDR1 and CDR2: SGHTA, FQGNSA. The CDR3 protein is CASSQQGSIGGNTEAFF. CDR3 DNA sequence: TGTGCCAGCAGTCAACAGGGATCCATTGGAGGGAACACTGAAGCTTTCTTT.

CDR3 in amino acids: CASRGQYSNQPQHF. The CDR3 DNA sequence: TGTGCCAGCAGAGGGCAGTATAGCAATCAGCCCCAGCATTTT. The chain is built from TRBV2 and TRBJ1-5, with D hard to call. Germline CDR1 is SNHLY and CDR2 is FYNNEI. V was cut by 6 bases and J by 0 bases, with 9 bases left in between. The CDR3 consists of 14 residues.

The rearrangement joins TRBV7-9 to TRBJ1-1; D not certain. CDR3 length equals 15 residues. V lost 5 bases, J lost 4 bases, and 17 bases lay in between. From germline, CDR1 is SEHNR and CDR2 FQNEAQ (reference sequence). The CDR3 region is CASSPRSEKGTEAFF. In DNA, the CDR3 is TGTGCCAGCAGCCCACGCTCCGAGAAGGGCACTGAAGCTTTCTTT.

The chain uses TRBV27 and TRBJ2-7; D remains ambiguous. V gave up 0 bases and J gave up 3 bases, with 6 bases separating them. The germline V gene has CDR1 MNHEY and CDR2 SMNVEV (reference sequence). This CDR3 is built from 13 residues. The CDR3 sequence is CASSLSWDYEQYF. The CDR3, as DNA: TGTGCCAGCAGTTTATCTTGGGACTACGAGCAGTACTTC.

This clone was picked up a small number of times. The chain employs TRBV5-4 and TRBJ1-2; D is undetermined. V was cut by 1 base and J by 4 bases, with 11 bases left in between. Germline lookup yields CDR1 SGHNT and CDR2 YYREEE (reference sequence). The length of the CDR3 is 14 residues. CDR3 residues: CASSLRSDLYGYTF. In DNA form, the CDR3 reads TGTGCCAGCAGCTTGCGTTCAGACCTCTATGGCTACACCTTC.

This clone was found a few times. The CDR3 DNA follows: TGTGCCAGCAGTTACCAAATGGACAGAAACGAGCAGTACTTC. This encodes CASSYQMDRNEQYF. The chain employs TRBV6-6 and TRBJ2-7, with D possibly matching TRBD1 (6 bases). V was cut by 2 bases and J by 5 bases, with 13 bases left in between. This CDR3 has 14 amino acids. The germline gives CDR1 MNHNY, CDR2 SVGAGI (reference sequence).

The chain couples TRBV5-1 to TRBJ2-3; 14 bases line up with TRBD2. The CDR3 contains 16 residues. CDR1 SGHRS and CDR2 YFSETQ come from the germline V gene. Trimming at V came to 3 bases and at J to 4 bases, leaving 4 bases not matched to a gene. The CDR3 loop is CASSSTSGGAADTQYF. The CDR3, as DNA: TGCGCCAGCAGCTCGACTAGCGGGGGGGCGGCAGATACGCAGTATTTT. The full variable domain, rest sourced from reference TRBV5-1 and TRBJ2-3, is KAGVTQTPRYLIKTRGQQVTLSCSPISGHRSVSWYQQTPGQGLQFLFEYFSETQRNKGNFPGRFSGRQFSNSRSEMNVSTLELGDSALYLCASSSTSGGAADTQYFGPGTRLTVL.

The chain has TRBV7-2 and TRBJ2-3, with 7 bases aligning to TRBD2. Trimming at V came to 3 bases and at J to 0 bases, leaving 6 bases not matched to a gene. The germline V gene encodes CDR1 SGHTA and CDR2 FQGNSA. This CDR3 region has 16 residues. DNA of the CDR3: TGTGCCAGCAGCTTGGCCGGGACTATAAGCACAGATACGCAGTATTTT. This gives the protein CASSLAGTISTDTQYF.

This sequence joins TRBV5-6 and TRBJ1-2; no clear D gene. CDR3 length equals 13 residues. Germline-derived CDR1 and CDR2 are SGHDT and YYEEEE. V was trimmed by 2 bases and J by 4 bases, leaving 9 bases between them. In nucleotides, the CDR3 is TGTGCCAGCAGCTTACGTTCGGGCTATGGCTACACCTTC. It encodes CASSLRSGYGYTF.

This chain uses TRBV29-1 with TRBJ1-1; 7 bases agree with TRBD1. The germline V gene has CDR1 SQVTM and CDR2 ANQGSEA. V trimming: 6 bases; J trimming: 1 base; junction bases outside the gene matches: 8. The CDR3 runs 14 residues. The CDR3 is CSVAKGGQNTEAFF. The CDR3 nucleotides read TGCAGCGTCGCTAAAGGGGGCCAGAACACTGAAGCTTTCTTT.

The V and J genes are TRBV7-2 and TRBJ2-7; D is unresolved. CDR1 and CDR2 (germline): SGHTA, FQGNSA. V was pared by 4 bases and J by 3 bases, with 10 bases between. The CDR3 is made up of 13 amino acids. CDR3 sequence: CASSSELGYEQYF. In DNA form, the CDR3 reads TGTGCCAGCAGCTCAGAGCTAGGCTACGAGCAGTACTTC.

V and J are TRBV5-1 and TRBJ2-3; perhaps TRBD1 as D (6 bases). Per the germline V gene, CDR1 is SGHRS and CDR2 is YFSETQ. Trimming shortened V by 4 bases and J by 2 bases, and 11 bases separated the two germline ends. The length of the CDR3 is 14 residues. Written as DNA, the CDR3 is TGCGCCAGCAGCGGGGACACCTTCACAGATACGCAGTATTTT. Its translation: CASSGDTFTDTQYF.

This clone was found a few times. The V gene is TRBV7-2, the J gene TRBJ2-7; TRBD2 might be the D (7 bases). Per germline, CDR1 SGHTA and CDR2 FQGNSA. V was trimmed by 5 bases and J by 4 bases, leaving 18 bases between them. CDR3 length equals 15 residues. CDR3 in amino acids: CASSQAGGAQYEQYF. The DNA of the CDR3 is TGTGCCAGCAGCCAAGCTGGGGGGGCCCAGTACGAGCAGTACTTC. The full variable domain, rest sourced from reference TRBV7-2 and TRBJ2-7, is GAGVSQSPSNKVTEKGKDVELRCDPISGHTALYWYRQSLGQGLEFLIYFQGNSAPDKSGLPSDRFSAERTGGSVSTLTIQRTQQEDSAVYLCASSQAGGAQYEQYFGPGTRLTVT.

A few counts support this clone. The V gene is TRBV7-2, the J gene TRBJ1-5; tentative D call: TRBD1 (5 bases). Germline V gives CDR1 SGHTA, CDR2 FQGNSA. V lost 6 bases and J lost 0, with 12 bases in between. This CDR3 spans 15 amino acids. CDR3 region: CASSPRGYSNQPQHF. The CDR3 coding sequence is TGTGCCAGCAGTCCGAGGGGTTATAGCAATCAGCCCCAGCATTTT.

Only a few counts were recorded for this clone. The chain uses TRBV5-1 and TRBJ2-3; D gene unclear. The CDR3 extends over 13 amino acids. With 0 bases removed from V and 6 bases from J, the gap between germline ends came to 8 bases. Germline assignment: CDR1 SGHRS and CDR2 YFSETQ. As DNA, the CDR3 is TGCGCCAGCAGCTTGGATGGGTCCGATACGCAGTATTTT. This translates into CASSLDGSDTQYF.

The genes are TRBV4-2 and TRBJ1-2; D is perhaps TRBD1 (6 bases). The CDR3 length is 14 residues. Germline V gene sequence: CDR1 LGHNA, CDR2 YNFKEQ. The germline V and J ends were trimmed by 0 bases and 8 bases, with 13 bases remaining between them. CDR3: CASSQDLGGSGYTF. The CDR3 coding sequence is TGTGCCAGCAGCCAAGATTTGGGGGGCTCGGGCTACACCTTC.

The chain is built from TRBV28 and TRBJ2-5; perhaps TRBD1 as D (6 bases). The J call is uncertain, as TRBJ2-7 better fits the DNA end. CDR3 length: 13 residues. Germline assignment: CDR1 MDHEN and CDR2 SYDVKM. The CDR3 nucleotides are TGTGCCAGCCTACAGGGCGACTCCTACGAGCAGTACTTC. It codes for CASLQGDSYEQYF.

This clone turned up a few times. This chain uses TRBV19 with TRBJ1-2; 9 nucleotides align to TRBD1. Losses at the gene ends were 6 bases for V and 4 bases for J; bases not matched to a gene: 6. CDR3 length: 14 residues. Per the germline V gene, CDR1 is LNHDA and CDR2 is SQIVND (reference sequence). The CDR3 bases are TGTGCCAGTAGCACCGGGACAGGGACCTATGGCTACACCTTC. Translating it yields CASSTGTGTYGYTF.

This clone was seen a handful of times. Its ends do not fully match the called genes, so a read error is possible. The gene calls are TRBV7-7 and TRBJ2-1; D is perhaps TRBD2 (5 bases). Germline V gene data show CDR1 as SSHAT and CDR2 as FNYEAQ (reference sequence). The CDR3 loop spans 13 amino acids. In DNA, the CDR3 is TGTGCTAGCAGCTTAGCGACCGGCGTTGAGCAGTTCTTC. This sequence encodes CASSLATGVEQFF.

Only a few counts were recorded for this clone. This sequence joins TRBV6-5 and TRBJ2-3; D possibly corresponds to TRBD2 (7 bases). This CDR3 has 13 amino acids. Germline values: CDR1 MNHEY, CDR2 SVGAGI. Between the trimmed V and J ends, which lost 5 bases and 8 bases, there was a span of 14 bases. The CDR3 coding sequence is TGTGCCAGCAGTAAACCGGGGGGCGGTACGCAGTATTTT. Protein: CASSKPGGGTQYF.

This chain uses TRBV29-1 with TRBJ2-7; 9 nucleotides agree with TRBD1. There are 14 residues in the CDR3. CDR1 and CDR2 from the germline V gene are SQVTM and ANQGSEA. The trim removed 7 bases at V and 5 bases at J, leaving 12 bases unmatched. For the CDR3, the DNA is TGCAGCGCCTCCCCGGGACAGGGAACTAACGAGCAGTACTTC. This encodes CSASPGQGTNEQYF.

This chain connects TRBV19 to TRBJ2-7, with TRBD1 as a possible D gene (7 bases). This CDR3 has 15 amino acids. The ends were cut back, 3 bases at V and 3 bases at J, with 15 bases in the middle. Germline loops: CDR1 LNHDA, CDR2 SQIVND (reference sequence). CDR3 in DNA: TGTGCCAGTAGTATTTCCGTCAGGGGGGTCTACGAGCAGTACTTC. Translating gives CASSISVRGVYEQYF.

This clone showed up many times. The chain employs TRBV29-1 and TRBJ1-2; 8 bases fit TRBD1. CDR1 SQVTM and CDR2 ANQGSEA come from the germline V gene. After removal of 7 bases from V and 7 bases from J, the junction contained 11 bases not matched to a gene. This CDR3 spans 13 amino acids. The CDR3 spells CSASNQGAGGYTF. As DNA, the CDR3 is TGCAGCGCCTCTAATCAGGGGGCAGGTGGCTACACCTTC.

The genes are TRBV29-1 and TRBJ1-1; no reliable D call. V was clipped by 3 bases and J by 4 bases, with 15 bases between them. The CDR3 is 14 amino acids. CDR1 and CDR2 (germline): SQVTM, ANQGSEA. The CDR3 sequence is CSVDPSQSVTEAFF. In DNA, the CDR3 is TGCAGCGTTGACCCTAGTCAGTCGGTCACTGAAGCTTTCTTT.

The CDR3 sequence: CASSQTPGAYEQYF. CDR3 DNA sequence: TGTGCCAGCAGCCAGACCCCAGGGGCCTACGAGCAGTACTTC. V gene TRBV7-2 combines with J gene TRBJ2-7; TRBD1 is a possible D gene (6 bases). Germline assignment: CDR1 SGHTA and CDR2 FQGNSA. The V end lost 5 bases, the J end lost 2 bases, and 13 bases lay between the germline ends. This CDR3 has 14 amino acids.

The CDR3 protein is CASSPRQGLDNSPLHF. CDR3 nucleotide sequence: TGTGCCAGCAGTCCCCGACAGGGGCTTGATAATTCACCCCTCCACTTT. The chain employs TRBV6-6 and TRBJ1-6; 8 nucleotides match TRBD1. Unmatched junction bases numbered 8, after V lost 5 bases and J lost 5 bases. Germline CDR1 MNHNY, CDR2 SVGAGI (reference sequence). The CDR3 contains 16 residues.

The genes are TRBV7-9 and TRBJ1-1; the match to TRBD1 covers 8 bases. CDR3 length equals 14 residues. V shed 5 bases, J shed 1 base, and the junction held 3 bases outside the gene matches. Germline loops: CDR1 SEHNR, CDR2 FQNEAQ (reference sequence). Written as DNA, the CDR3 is TGTGCCAGCAGCCCGGGACAGGAGAACACTGAAGCTTTCTTT. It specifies CASSPGQENTEAFF.

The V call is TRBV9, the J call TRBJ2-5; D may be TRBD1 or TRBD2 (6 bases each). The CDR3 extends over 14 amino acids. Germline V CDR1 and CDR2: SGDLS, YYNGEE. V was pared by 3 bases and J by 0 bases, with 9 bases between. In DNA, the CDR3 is TGTGCCAGCAGCGGGGGGGCCCACCAAGAGACCCAGTACTTC. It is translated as CASSGGAHQETQYF.

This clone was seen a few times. CDR3 residues: CSVEPTANTGELFF. In DNA, the CDR3 is TGCAGCGTTGAGCCGACAGCGAACACCGGGGAGCTGTTTTTT. The V call is TRBV29-1, the J call TRBJ2-2, with D perhaps TRBD1 (5 bases). Trimming removed 3 bases at V and 0 bases at J, with 8 bases between. The CDR3 contains 14 residues. Per the germline V gene, CDR1 is SQVTM and CDR2 is ANQGSEA.

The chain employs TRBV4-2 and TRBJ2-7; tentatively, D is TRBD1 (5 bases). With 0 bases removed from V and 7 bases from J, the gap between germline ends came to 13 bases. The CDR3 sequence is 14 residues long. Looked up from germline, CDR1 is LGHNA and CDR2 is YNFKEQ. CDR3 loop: CASSQDFNPGEQYF. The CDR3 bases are TGTGCCAGCAGCCAAGATTTTAATCCAGGGGAGCAGTACTTC.

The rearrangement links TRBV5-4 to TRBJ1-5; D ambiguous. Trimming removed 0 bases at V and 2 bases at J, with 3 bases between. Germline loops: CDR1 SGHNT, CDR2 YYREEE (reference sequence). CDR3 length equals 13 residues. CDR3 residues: CASSLDGNQPQHF. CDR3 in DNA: TGTGCCAGCAGCTTGGACGGCAATCAGCCCCAGCATTTT.

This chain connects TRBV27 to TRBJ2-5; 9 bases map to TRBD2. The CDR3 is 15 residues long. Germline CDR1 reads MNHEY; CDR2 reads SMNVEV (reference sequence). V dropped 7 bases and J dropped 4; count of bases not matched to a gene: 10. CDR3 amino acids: CASMKAGGIRETQYF. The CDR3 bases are TGTGCCAGCATGAAAGCGGGGGGAATCCGAGAGACCCAGTACTTC.